These 15 T cell receptor beta chains originate from one sample sequenced in a study of T cell responses to AZD1222 COVID-19 vaccine (dated by TCRdb to the early 2020s). The library was built by means of the immunoSEQ multiplex PCR assay. TCRdb provides this immuneACCESS table in a form limited to in-frame rearrangements. Some clones are lacking; in checked studies, under half of them reflect an unresolved V gene, and why the rest are absent is not known. Recorded for this sample are about 92,000 clones; 85% to 90% of them occurred a single time. Of the sample, 9.5% to 13% falls within the top ten clones. The sample's time point label, decoded: baseline before first vaccination. The source material was peripheral blood, sampled on day 0 of AZD1222 vaccination. The receptors stem from an adult in good health.

The rearrangement joins TRBV25-1 to TRBJ2-2; TRBD2 matches at 9 bases. V gave up 8 bases and J gave up 7 bases; unmatched junction bases: 5. The CDR3 runs 13 residues. From germline, CDR1 is MGHDK and CDR2 SYGVNS. This CDR3 is CASATSGYGELFF. DNA for the CDR3: TGTGCCAGCGCGACTAGCGGATACGGGGAGCTGTTTTTT.

This clone was detected a few times. The chain uses TRBV6-5 and TRBJ1-1, with 8 nucleotides matching TRBD1. The CDR3 runs to 15 residues. Germline CDR1 and CDR2: MNHEY and SVGAGI. With 6 bases clipped from V and 0 bases from J, the junction kept 6 bases outside the gene matches. The chain's CDR3 is CASRSGTGVNTEAFF. The CDR3, as DNA: TGTGCCAGCAGGTCCGGGACAGGAGTGAACACTGAAGCTTTCTTT.

The chain combines TRBV5-5 with TRBJ2-6; D may match TRBD1 or TRBD2 (6 bases each). The CDR3 runs to 18 residues. In germline, CDR1 is SGHKS, CDR2 YYEKEE (reference sequence). Trimming stripped 0 bases from V and 1 base from J, with 14 bases between. Here the CDR3 reads CASSLVPGADSGANVLTF. As DNA, the CDR3 is TGTGCCAGCAGCTTGGTCCCGGGGGCTGATTCTGGGGCCAACGTCCTGACTTTC.

This chain connects TRBV28 to TRBJ1-4, with a weak D call TRBD1 (5 bases). Germline loops: CDR1 MDHEN, CDR2 SYDVKM. The CDR3 is 15 amino acids. V gave up 6 bases and J gave up 8 bases, with 19 bases separating them. CDR3 DNA sequence: TGTGCCAGCAGCCTAATGGCCAGGGTAGGCGAAAAACTGTTTTTT. Amino acids: CASSLMARVGEKLFF.

The chain joins TRBV27 to TRBJ2-7; D gene uncertain. Germline CDR1 reads MNHEY; CDR2 reads SMNVEV (reference sequence). V lost 3 bases and J lost 5, with 11 bases in between. The CDR3 has 13 amino acids. For the CDR3, the DNA is TGTGCCAGCAGTTTGTCACCAAGGAACGAGCAGTACTTC. Translation: CASSLSPRNEQYF.

The chain links TRBV29-1 to TRBJ1-1; no reliable D call. V was trimmed by 4 bases and J by 1 base, leaving 13 bases between them. The V gene's germline CDR1 is SQVTM and CDR2 ANQGSEA. The CDR3 sequence is 14 residues long. This CDR3 reads CSVGFGSANTEAFF. The DNA of the CDR3 is TGCAGCGTTGGGTTTGGCAGTGCGAACACTGAAGCTTTCTTT. Based on the CDR3 plus reference TRBV29-1 and TRBJ1-1, the full variable domain is SAVISQKPSRDICQRGTSLTIQCQVDSQVTMMFWYRQQPGQSLTLIATANQGSEATYESGFVIDKFPISRPNLTFSTLTVSNMSPEDSSIYLCSVGFGSANTEAFFGQGTRLTVV.

V and J are TRBV21-1 and TRBJ1-4. TRBV21-1 is given as a pseudogene. The CDR3 is 18 amino acids. CDR3 amino acids: CASSKVVDGRPRGEKLFF. The CDR3 DNA is TGTGCCAGCAGCAAAGTGGTCGACGGACGCCCGAGGGGTGAAAAACTGTTTTTT.

The chain carries TRBV5-5 and TRBJ2-5, with 16 bases aligning to TRBD2. Looked up from germline, CDR1 is SGHKS and CDR2 is YYEKEE (reference sequence). After removal of 6 bases from V and 5 bases from J, the junction contained 16 bases not matched to a gene. The length of the CDR3 is 19 residues. The CDR3 nucleotides are TGTGCCAGCACCTCCAGGGGACTAGCGGGGGGGAATACCAAGGAGACCCAGTACTTC. Translated: CASTSRGLAGGNTKETQYF.

The chain recombines TRBV9 with TRBJ2-3; 10 bases are a match to TRBD2. Losses at the gene ends were 0 bases for V and 3 bases for J; bases not matched to a gene: 4. The V gene's germline CDR1 is SGDLS and CDR2 YYNGEE. The CDR3 extends over 16 amino acids. The CDR3 coding sequence is TGTGCCAGCAGCGTAGATCTACTAGCGGGGACAGATACGCAGTATTTT. Encoded protein: CASSVDLLAGTDTQYF.

V usage is TRBV11-2 and J usage is TRBJ2-2, with D unresolved. The germline V gene encodes CDR1 SGHAT and CDR2 FQNNGV. The V end was cut by 5 bases, the J end by 6 bases, with 19 bases between. The length of the CDR3 is 16 residues. CDR3 bases: TGTGCCAGCAGCCCCAGGACCCACCCGGGCGCCGGGGAGCTGTTTTTT. It encodes CASSPRTHPGAGELFF.

V usage is TRBV18 and J usage is TRBJ2-2; D unresolved. Germline CDR1 KGHSH, CDR2 LQKENI. The CDR3 is made up of 14 amino acids. Trimming removed 4 bases from V and 1 base from J, with 7 bases in between. DNA for the CDR3: TGTGCCAGCTCACAGGACCGGAACACCGGGGAGCTGTTTTTT. Translating gives CASSQDRNTGELFF. The variable domain in full, completed from reference TRBV18 and TRBJ2-2, reads NAGVMQNPRHLVRRRGQEARLRCSPMKGHSHVYWYRQLPEEGLKFMVYLQKENIIDESGMPKERFSAEFPKEGPSILRIQQVVRGDSAAYFCASSQDRNTGELFFGEGSRLTVL.

The V gene is TRBV7-8, the J gene TRBJ2-2, with 7 bases lining up with TRBD2. V trimming: 4 bases; J trimming: 8 bases; junction bases outside the gene matches: 7. Germline values: CDR1 SGHVS, CDR2 FQNEAQ. The CDR3 is 14 amino acids. The CDR3 loop is CASSSRDGRGELFF. The CDR3 DNA is TGTGCCAGCAGCTCGAGGGACGGGAGGGGGGAGCTGTTTTTT.

V and J are TRBV5-1 and TRBJ1-6; D ambiguous. The V and J ends lost 2 bases and 7 bases respectively, with 7 bases between them. Germline CDR1 is SGHRS and CDR2 is YFSETQ. The CDR3 consists of 13 residues. CDR3 sequence: CASSFERNSPLHF. In nucleotides, the CDR3 is TGCGCCAGCAGCTTTGAGCGGAATTCACCCCTCCACTTT.

The V and J genes are TRBV3-1 (or the pseudogene TRBV3-2) and TRBJ1-4, with 7 bases fitting TRBD1. CDR1 and CDR2 from the germline V gene are LGHDT and YNNKEL (reference sequence). The CDR3 covers 14 residues. V shed 7 bases and J 3 bases; nucleotides not matched to a gene: 5. Written as DNA, the CDR3 is TGTGCCAGCAAACAGGGGCATGCTAATGAAAAACTGTTTTTT. This translates into CASKQGHANEKLFF.

V and J are TRBV5-1 and TRBJ2-7, with 9 bases aligning to TRBD2. Germline V CDR1 and CDR2: SGHRS, YFSETQ. The CDR3 extends over 15 amino acids. Trimming removed 2 bases from V and 0 bases from J; junction bases left unmatched: 3. The CDR3 is CASSLAGGNSYEQYF. CDR3 coding DNA: TGCGCCAGCAGCTTAGCGGGGGGAAACTCCTACGAGCAGTACTTC.